The 2 T cell receptor beta chains listed next were all sequenced from one sample in a study of blood T cell repertoires in COVID-19. Sequencing used immunoSEQ multiplex PCR; TCRdb keeps in-frame clones, though not all of them. The sample includes tens of thousands of clones, 90% of them seen just once. The source material was peripheral blood. All receptors come from a man between 65 and 85 years old with acute or convalescent COVID-19.

The table lists this clone with a count of one. The chain has TRBV7-3 and TRBJ1-1; a possible D gene is TRBD1 (6 bases). This CDR3 is built from 16 residues. Trimming pared 4 bases from V and 0 bases from J, leaving 15 bases between. Germline CDR1 reads SGHTA; CDR2 reads FQGTGA. The CDR3 DNA follows: TGTGCCAGCAGCTCTAATCCGGGACACGTGAACACTGAAGCTTTCTTT. Protein sequence: CASSSNPGHVNTEAFF.

The chain joins TRBV5-1 to TRBJ1-4; the match to TRBD1 covers 8 bases. Per the germline V gene, CDR1 is SGHRS and CDR2 is YFSETQ. V lost 4 bases and J lost 8; bases outside the gene matches: 13. The CDR3 covers 16 residues. The CDR3 reads CASSVDRVGSREKLFF. The CDR3 DNA sequence: TGCGCCAGCAGCGTGGACAGGGTCGGATCGAGGGAAAAACTGTTTTTT.